This T cell receptor (beta chain) was observed in a study of cytomegalovirus exposure and HLA in healthy donors. Overall study context: Per a later analysis, the 666 first-cohort and fewer than 150 validation repertoires shared one platform.

Study conclusions and caveats: Per published reports, the classifier diagnosed cytomegalovirus status with high specificity and sensitivity. The CMV antigen specificity of a few CMV-associated chains was confirmed through in vitro analysis. Cytomegalovirus association was listed for 170 or so TCR beta chains.

On this clone: Its antigen is unidentified.

The table came from immunoSEQ multiplex PCR; TCRdb's copy has only in-frame clones and leaves some out. The sample has 78,000 or so clones; 90% to 95% are singletons. CDR3 length equals 14 residues. Trimming stripped 5 bases from V and 3 bases from J, with 14 bases between. CDR1 and CDR2 (germline): SGHVS, FQNEAQ. The receptor comes from a woman aged 18-30 years in good health and CMV-seropositive. This chain connects TRBV7-8 to TRBJ2-7; a weak D match, TRBD2 (5 bases). What was sequenced was PBMCs. CDR3 region: CASSVSGAIYEQYF. In nucleotides, the CDR3 is TGTGCCAGCAGCGTAAGCGGCGCAATCTACGAGCAGTACTTC.